These 6 T cell receptor beta chains were all obtained from the same sample, sequenced in a study of blood T cell repertoires in COVID-19. Measured with immunoSEQ multiplex PCR; TCRdb has only the in-frame clones, and not every one. Of around 200,000 clones listed, 85% to 90% are singletons. The sample comprised PBMCs or T cells enriched from blood (not recorded which). The source of these receptors is a man aged 25 to 40 who had recovered from COVID-19.

V is TRBV6-5 and J is TRBJ1-2; TRBD1 matches 7 bases. Germline-derived CDR1 and CDR2 are MNHEY and SVGAGI. Unmatched junction bases numbered 7, after V lost 2 bases and J lost 4 bases. The CDR3 is made up of 15 amino acids. The CDR3 spells CASSYDPGGGYGYTF. The CDR3 coding sequence is TGTGCCAGCAGTTACGATCCAGGGGGAGGCTATGGCTACACCTTC.

With regard to this clone: One junction end does not reproduce the germline sequence, and a read error may be involved. V is TRBV15 and J is TRBJ2-1; TRBD2 matches at 9 bases. The CDR3 has 20 residues. CDR1 and CDR2 from the germline V gene are LNHNV and YYDKDF (reference sequence). This CDR3 is CATSRDLGVSGRSSYNEQFF. The CDR3 nucleotides are TGTGCCACCAGTAGAGATCTCGGGGTCAGCGGGAGGAGCTCCTACAATGAGCAGTTCTTC.

The chain has TRBV7-9 and TRBJ2-5; no clear D gene. This CDR3 is built from 13 residues. Trimming shortened V by 3 bases and J by 4 bases, and 9 bases separated the two germline ends. Germline V CDR1 and CDR2: SEHNR, FQNEAQ (reference sequence). The chain's CDR3 is CASSFEASETQYF. CDR3 DNA: TGTGCCAGCAGCTTCGAGGCCTCAGAGACCCAGTACTTC.

The genes are TRBV5-1 and TRBJ1-5, with D hard to call. V gave up 0 bases and J gave up 7 bases, with 14 bases separating them. Germline CDR1 and CDR2: SGHRS and YFSETQ. The CDR3 has 15 residues. Written as DNA, the CDR3 is TGCGCCAGCAGCTTGGGACCCGAGGCGGGCCAGCCCCAGCATTTT. As protein: CASSLGPEAGQPQHF. Variable domain in full (rest from reference TRBV5-1 and TRBJ1-5): KAGVTQTPRYLIKTRGQQVTLSCSPISGHRSVSWYQQTPGQGLQFLFEYFSETQRNKGNFPGRFSGRQFSNSRSEMNVSTLELGDSALYLCASSLGPEAGQPQHFGDGTRLSIL.

The chain recombines TRBV5-1 with TRBJ2-7; TRBD1 might be the D (6 bases). In germline, CDR1 is SGHRS, CDR2 YFSETQ. Trimming stripped 9 bases from V and 5 bases from J, with 21 bases between. The CDR3 length is 14 residues. This CDR3 is CATKGGFQGNEQYF. Written as DNA, the CDR3 is TGCGCCACCAAAGGCGGGTTTCAGGGGAACGAGCAGTACTTC. Variable domain in full (rest from reference TRBV5-1 and TRBJ2-7): KAGVTQTPRYLIKTRGQQVTLSCSPISGHRSVSWYQQTPGQGLQFLFEYFSETQRNKGNFPGRFSGRQFSNSRSEMNVSTLELGDSALYLCATKGGFQGNEQYFGPGTRLTVT.

The CDR3 DNA reads as TGTGCCAGCAGCTTTGGGGGGGATACAAGGCAAAAACTGTTTTTT. Residues: CASSFGGDTRQKLFF. V and J are TRBV11-2 and TRBJ1-4, with D tentatively TRBD1 (5 bases). CDR1 is SGHAT, CDR2 FQNNGV, per germline. The length of the CDR3 is 15 residues. V was cut by 3 bases and J by 9 bases, with 17 bases left in between.